This T cell receptor beta chain was captured by sequencing in a study of T cell responses to AZD1222 COVID-19 vaccine. Study-wide findings and caveats: After two AZD1222 doses, spike-specific TCR breadth and depth rose versus day 0.

As for this clone: Its antigen remains unidentified.

Here immunoSEQ multiplex PCR was the method, and the copy in TCRdb shows in-frame clones only, minus some. The repertoire consists of 90,000 to 150,000 clones, with about 90% occurring once and the leading ten covering over 7.5%. The source of this sequence is an adult who received the AZD1222 COVID-19 vaccine. This material consisted of peripheral blood, taken 28 days after the second AZD1222 dose.

In nucleotides, the CDR3 is TGTGCCAGCAGTGGGGAACAGTTCATGAACACTGAAGCTTTCTTT. Protein sequence: CASSGEQFMNTEAFF. The chain joins TRBV25-1 to TRBJ1-1, with D uncertain. CDR1 and CDR2 (germline): MGHDK, SYGVNS. Trimming pared 4 bases from V and 0 bases from J, leaving 12 bases between. The CDR3 has 15 residues.